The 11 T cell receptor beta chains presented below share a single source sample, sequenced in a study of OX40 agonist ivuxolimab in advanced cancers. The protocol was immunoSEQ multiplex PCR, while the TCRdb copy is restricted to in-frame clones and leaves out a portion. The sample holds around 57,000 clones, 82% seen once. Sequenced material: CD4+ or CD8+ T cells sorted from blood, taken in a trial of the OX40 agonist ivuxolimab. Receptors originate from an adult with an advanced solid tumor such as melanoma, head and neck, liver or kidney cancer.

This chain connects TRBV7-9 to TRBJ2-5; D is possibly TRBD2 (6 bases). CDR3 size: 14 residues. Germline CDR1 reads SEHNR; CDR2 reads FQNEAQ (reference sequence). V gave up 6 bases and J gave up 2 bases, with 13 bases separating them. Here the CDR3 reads CASRNSGRQETQYF. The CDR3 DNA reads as TGTGCCAGCAGGAATAGCGGAAGACAAGAGACCCAGTACTTC. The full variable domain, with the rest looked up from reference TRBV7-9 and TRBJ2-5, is DTGVSQNPRHKITKRGQNVTFRCDPISEHNRLYWYRQTLGQGPEFLTYFQNEAQLEKSRLLSDRFSAERPKGSFSTLEIQRTEQGDSAMYLCASRNSGRQETQYFGPGTRLLVL.

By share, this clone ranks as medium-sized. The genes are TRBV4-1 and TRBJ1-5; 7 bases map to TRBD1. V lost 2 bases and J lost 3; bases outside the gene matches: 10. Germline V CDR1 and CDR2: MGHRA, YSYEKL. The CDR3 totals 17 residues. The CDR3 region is CASSQTTLRGPNQPQHF. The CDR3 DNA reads TGCGCCAGCAGCCAAACTACGCTGAGGGGGCCCAATCAGCCCCAGCATTTT.

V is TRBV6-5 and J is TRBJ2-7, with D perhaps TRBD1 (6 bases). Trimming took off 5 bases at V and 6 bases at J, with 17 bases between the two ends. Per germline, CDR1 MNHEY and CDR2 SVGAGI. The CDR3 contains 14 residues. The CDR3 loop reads CASSQPPNRVEQYF. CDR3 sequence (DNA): TGTGCCAGCAGTCAGCCGCCTAACAGGGTCGAGCAGTACTTC.

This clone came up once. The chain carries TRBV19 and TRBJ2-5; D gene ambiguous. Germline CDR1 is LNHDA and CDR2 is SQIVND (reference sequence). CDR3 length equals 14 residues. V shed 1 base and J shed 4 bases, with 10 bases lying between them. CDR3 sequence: CASSIARRRETQYF. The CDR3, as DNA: TGTGCCAGTAGTATAGCTAGGCGAAGAGAGACCCAGTACTTC. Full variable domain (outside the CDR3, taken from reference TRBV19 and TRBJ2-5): DGGITQSPKYLFRKEGQNVTLSCEQNLNHDAMYWYRQDPGQGLRLIYYSQIVNDFQKGDIAEGYSVSREKKESFPLTVTSAQKNPTAFYLCASSIARRRETQYFGPGTRLLVL.

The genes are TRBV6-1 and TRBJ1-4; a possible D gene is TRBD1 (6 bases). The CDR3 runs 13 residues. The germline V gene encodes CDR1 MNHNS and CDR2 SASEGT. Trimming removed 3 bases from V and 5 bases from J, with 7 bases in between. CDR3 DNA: TGTGCCAGCAGTGACACAGGGAATGAAAAACTGTTTTTT. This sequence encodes CASSDTGNEKLFF.

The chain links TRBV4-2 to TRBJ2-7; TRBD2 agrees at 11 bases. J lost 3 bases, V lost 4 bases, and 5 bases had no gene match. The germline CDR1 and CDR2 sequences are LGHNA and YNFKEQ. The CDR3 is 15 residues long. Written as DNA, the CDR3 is TGTGCCAGCAGCCCTCCGGGACTAGCGGTCTACGAGCAGTACTTC. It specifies CASSPPGLAVYEQYF.

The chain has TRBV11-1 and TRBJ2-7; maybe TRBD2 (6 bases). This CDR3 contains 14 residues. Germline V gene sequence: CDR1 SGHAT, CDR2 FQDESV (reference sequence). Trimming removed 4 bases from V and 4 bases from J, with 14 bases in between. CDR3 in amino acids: CASSSGGPTYEQYF. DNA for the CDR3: TGTGCCAGCAGCTCCGGGGGACCCACTTACGAGCAGTACTTC. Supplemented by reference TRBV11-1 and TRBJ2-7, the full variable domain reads EAEVAQSPRYKITEKSQAVAFWCDPISGHATLYWYRQILGQGPELLVQFQDESVVDDSQLPKDRFSAERLKGVDSTLKIQPAELGDSAMYLCASSSGGPTYEQYFGPGTRLTVT.

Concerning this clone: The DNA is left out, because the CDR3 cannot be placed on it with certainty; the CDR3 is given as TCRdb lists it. CDR3 loop: CASSILVSGDWRTQYF. The chain employs TRBV5-5 and TRBJ2-5. CDR1 is SGHKS, CDR2 YYEKEE, per germline (reference sequence). With termini counted, the CDR3 has 16 amino acids.

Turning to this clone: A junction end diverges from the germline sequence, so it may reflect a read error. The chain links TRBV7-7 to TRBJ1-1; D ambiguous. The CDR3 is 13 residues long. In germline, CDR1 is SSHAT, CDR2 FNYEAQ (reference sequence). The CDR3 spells CASSPNLDTEAFF. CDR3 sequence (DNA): TGTGCTAGCAGCCCTAATTTGGACACTGAAGCTTTCTTT.

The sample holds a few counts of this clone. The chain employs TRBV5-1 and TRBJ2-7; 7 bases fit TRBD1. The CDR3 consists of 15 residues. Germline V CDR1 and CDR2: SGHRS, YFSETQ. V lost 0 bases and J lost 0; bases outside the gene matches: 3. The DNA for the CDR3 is TGCGCCAGCAGCTTGGCCGGGACAGCCTCCTACGAGCAGTACTTC. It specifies CASSLAGTASYEQYF.

The CDR3 protein is CASSRPGNSGNTIYF. CDR3 nucleotide sequence: TGTGCCAGCAGTCGACCGGGCAACTCTGGAAACACCATATATTTT. The chain combines TRBV28 with TRBJ1-3, with D unresolved. V lost 5 bases, J lost 0 bases, and 11 bases lay in between. The length of the CDR3 is 15 residues. CDR1 and CDR2 (germline): MDHEN, SYDVKM.